Sequencing of this T cell receptor (beta chain) was carried out in a study of T cell responses to AZD1222 COVID-19 vaccine. Germline V gene lookup returns CDR1 MNHEY and CDR2 SVGAGI. This CDR3 has 15 residues. The J segment lost 2 bases and the V segment lost 2 bases, leaving 5 bases of the junction unmatched. Notes on the study in general: There were mostly white British donors and more females than males, and clonal diversity was possibly underestimated. CD4 TCRs associated with vaccination spanned spike, dominating at 160-218 and 743-854.

Generated by immunoSEQ multiplex PCR, the TCRdb table keeps only in-frame clones and is missing some. The data hold around 150,000 clones, with approximately 92% observed a single time. Turning to this clone: Its antigen is not known.

The material was peripheral blood, obtained 28 days after the second AZD1222 dose. The gene calls are TRBV6-5 and TRBJ1-2, with 7 bases aligning to TRBD1. The sequence was collected from an adult who received the AZD1222 COVID-19 vaccine. CDR3 amino acids: CASSYRWDRNYGYTF. CDR3 nucleotide sequence: TGTGCCAGCAGTTACCGCTGGGACAGAAACTATGGCTACACCTTC.